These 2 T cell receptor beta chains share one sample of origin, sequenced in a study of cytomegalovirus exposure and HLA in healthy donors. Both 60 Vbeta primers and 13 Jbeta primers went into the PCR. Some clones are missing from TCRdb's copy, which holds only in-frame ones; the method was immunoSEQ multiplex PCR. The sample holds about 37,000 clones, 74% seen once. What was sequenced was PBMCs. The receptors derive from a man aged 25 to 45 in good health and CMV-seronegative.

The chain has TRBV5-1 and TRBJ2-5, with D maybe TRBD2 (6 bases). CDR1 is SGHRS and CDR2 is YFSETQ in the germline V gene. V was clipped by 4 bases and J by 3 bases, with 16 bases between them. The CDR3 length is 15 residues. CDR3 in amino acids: CASSRYSGREETQYF. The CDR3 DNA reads TGCGCCAGCAGCCGATATTCCGGGAGAGAAGAGACCCAGTACTTC.

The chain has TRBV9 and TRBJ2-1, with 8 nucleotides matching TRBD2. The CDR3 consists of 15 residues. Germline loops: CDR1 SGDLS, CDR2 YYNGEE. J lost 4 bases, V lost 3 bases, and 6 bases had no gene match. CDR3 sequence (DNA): TGTGCCAGCAGCGAGACTAGCGACCCGTACAATGAGCAGTTCTTC. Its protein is CASSETSDPYNEQFF.